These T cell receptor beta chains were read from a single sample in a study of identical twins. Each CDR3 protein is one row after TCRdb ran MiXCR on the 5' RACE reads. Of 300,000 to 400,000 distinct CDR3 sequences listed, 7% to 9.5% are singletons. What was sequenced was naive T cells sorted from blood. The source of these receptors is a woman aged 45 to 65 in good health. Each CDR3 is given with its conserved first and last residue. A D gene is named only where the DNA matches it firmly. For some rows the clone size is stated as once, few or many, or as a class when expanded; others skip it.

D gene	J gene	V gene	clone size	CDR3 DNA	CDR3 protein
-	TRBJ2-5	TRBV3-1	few	TGTGCCAGCAGCCAAGATTTAGTCGGACTCCAAGAGACCCAGTACTTC	CASSQDLVGLQETQYF
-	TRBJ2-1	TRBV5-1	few	TGCGCCAGCAGCTTGGGGTCCAGGACACCCTCCTACAATGAGCAGTTCTTC	CASSLGSRTPSYNEQFF
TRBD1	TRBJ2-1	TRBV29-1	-	TGCAGCGTTGAAACGGGGCAGGGGGATGAGCAGTTCTTC	CSVETGQGDEQFF
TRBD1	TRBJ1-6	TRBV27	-	TGTGCCAGCCGCTTCGGACAGGGGGCAGGTTCACCCCTCCACTTT	CASRFGQGAGSPLHF
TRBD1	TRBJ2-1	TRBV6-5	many	TGTGCCAGCAGTGGGACAGGTAGCTCCTACAATGAGCAGTTCTTC	CASSGTGSSYNEQFF
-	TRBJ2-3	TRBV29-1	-	TGCAGCGTTGATGGGCTCGTGCGAGGGCCAGATACGCAGTATTTT	CSVDGLVRGPDTQYF
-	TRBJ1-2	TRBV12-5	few	TGTGCTAGTGGTTTGGTACGGACAGATGGCTACACCTTC	CASGLVRTDGYTF
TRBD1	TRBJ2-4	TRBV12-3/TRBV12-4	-	TGTGCCAGCAGTTCACAGGGGGCATTGAACATTCAGTACTTC	CASSSQGALNIQYF
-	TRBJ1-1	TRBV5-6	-	TGTGCCAGCAGCTTCCTTAGGGGGAACACTGAAGCTTTCTTT	CASSFLRGNTEAFF
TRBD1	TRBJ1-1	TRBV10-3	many	TGTGCCAGCCGACAGGGGGTTGAAGCTTTCTTT	CASRQGVEAFF
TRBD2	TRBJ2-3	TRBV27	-	TGTGCCAGCAGGACGGGACTAGCGTACATAGATACGCAGTATTTT	CASRTGLAYIDTQYF
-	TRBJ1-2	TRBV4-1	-	TGCGCCAGCAGCCAAGATCGGACGGTGGCTAACTATGGCTACACCTTC	CASSQDRTVANYGYTF
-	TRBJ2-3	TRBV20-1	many	TGCAGTGCTGTAGCGGCCAGCACAGATACGCAGTATTTT	CSAVAASTDTQYF
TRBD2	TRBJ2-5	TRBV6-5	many	TGTGCCAGCAGGCTTAGCGGGACAAGCCTACAAGAGACCCAGTACTTC	CASRLSGTSLQETQYF
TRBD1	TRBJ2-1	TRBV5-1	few	TGCGCCAGCAGCTTCCGGGACAGGGGAACGAATGAGCAGTTCTTC	CASSFRDRGTNEQFF
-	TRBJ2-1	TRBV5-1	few	TGCGCCAGCAGCTTGAAAGTGTACAATGAGCAGTTCTTC	CASSLKVYNEQFF
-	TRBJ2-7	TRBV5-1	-	TGCGCCAGCAGCGTGGGGATCACCCTCTACGAGCAGTACTTC	CASSVGITLYEQYF
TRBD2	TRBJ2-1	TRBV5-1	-	TGCGCCAGCAGCTTGGGGGGCCTAGCGGGACAGAATGAGCAGTTCTTC	CASSLGGLAGQNEQFF
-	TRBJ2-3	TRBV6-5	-	TGTGCCAGCAGTCAGCGGCAGGGGCATAGAGATACGCAGTATTTT	CASSQRQGHRDTQYF
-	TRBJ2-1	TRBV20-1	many	TGCAGTGCTAGAGATCCCAGCAGACCTTACAATGAGCAGTTCTTC	CSARDPSRPYNEQFF
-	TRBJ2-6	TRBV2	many	TGTGCCAGCAGTGTGGGCAGTTCCTCTGGGGCCAACGTCCTGACTTTC	CASSVGSSSGANVLTF
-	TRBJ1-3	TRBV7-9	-	TGTGCCAGCAGCTTATGGGGCAGCTCTGGAAACACCATATATTTT	CASSLWGSSGNTIYF
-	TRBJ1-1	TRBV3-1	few	TGTGCCAGCAGCCCGGGGATTGGGAACACTGAAGCTTTCTTT	CASSPGIGNTEAFF
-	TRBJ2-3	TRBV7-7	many	TGTGCCAGCAGCCCGTACGGTAGCACAGATACGCAGTATTTT	CASSPYGSTDTQYF
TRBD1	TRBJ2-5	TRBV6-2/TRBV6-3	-	TGTGCCGGACAGGCGGGTAACCAAGAGACCCAGTACTTC	CAGQAGNQETQYF
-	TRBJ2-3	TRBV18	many	TGTGCCAGCTCACCCATACCAGATACGCAGTATTTT	CASSPIPDTQYF
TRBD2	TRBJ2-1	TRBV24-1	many	TGTGCCACCAGTGATGGTGAGCGGGATTACAATGAGCAGTTCTTC	CATSDGERDYNEQFF
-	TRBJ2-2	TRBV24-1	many	TGTGCCACCAGTGACCTGACAGCATCCTCGAACACCGGGGAGCTGTTTTTT	CATSDLTASSNTGELFF
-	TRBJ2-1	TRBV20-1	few	TGCAGTGCTATTACGTCAACGTGGGGCGATGAGCAGTTCTTC	CSAITSTWGDEQFF